This T cell receptor beta chain was captured by sequencing in a study of early stage breast cancer tumors. Data came from immunoSEQ multiplex PCR; TCRdb stores just in-frame clones and leaves some out. In the table there are 32,000 or so clones, 55% to 75% of which are singletons. Germline V gives CDR1 SGHRS, CDR2 YFSETQ. The CDR3 spans 15 residues. Trimming took 0 bases from V and 1 from J, leaving 5 bases between them. The specimen sequenced was blood. The TCR originated in a person aged 50-59 years with breast cancer. J is TRBJ2-6 and V is TRBV5-1; no clear D. CDR3 in amino acids: CASSLEPSGANVLTF. The DNA for the CDR3 is TGCGCCAGCAGCTTGGAACCATCTGGGGCCAACGTCCTGACTTTC.